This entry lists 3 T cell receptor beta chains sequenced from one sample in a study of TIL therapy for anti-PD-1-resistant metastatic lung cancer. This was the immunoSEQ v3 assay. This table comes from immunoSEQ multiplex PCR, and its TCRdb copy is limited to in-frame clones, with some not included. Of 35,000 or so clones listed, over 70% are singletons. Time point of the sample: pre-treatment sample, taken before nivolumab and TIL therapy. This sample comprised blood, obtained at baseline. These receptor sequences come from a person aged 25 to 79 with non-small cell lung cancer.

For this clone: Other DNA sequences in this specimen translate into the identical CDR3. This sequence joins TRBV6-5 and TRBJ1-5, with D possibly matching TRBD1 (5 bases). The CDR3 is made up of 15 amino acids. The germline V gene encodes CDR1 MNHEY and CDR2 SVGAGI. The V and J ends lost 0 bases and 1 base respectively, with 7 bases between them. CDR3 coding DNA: TGTGCCAGCAGTTACTCGGGGCAGAGCAATCAGCCCCAGCATTTT. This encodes CASSYSGQSNQPQHF.

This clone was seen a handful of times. Written as DNA, the CDR3 is TGTGCCAGCAGCCTCCCCGGTCAGGAGTTAGAGACCCAGTACTTC. Translated: CASSLPGQELETQYF. The chain carries TRBV28 and TRBJ2-5; no clear D gene. CDR1 and CDR2 from the germline V gene are MDHEN and SYDVKM. This CDR3 is built from 15 residues. V was clipped by 6 bases and J by 4 bases, with 18 bases between them.

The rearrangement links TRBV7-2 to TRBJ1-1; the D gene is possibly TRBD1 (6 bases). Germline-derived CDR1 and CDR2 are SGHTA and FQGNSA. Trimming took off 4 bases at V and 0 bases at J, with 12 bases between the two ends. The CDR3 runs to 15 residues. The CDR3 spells CASSSQGIMNTEAFF. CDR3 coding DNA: TGTGCCAGCAGCTCGCAGGGGATTATGAACACTGAAGCTTTCTTT.